A selection of T cell receptor beta chains follows, all from one sample in a study of T cells in Graves' hyperthyroidism and ophthalmopathy. From the multiplex PCR reads, TCRdb called clonotypes with MiXCR, one entry per CDR3 protein. The repertoire holds approximately 700,000 distinct CDR3 sequences, with approximately 16% as singletons. Material for sequencing was blood. The receptors derive from a man between 18 and 29 years old with Graves' hyperthyroidism. Each CDR3 is given with its conserved first and last residue.

cdr3_aa v_call
CASSETGVVNSPLHF TRBV9
CASIPLRTKSRADTQYF TRBV28
CASRPSSTEAFF TRBV4-1
CASTSQGGTDTQYF TRBV2
CASSLTERWQGSSYEQYF TRBV4-2
CASMWTWWVAKNIQYF TRBV6-1
CASSYTGFGEAYEQYF TRBV6-2/TRBV6-3
CASSLGPEYEQYF TRBV5-1
CASSLVRDSNTGELFF TRBV5-1
CASSQGRLYYEQYF TRBV3-1
CSVESPSGTNEQYF TRBV29-1
CASSGTDTNEKLFF TRBV12-3/TRBV12-4
CASKLGGGTEAFF TRBV5-1
CSASKGTGELFF TRBV20-1
CSVVEDPSSYEQYF TRBV20-1
CASSFEGGTEAFF TRBV7-8
CASSSTGGINSPLHF TRBV11-3
CASSWDRSDNQPQHF TRBV12-3/TRBV12-4
CASSTLLQGQPQHF TRBV19
CASSQDLLAGTGELFF TRBV4-3
CAGWTGGKISEKLFF TRBV27
CASSLMGQGDPEQYF TRBV7-3
CASSYPGTTMFYNEQFF TRBV6-2/TRBV6-3
CASSKQGPKYF TRBV12-3/TRBV12-4
CASSPSGWTGVTQYF TRBV7-9
CASSLPQGTADTQYF TRBV5-1
CASSLSYGSEQYF TRBV3-1
CASSVGISAYNSPLHF TRBV2
CASSLAQGVVTEAFF TRBV5-1
CATSDRKENIQYF TRBV24-1
CASSQEIVGETNEKLFF TRBV4-1
CSVVDPRLTQYF TRBV29-1